These 21 T cell receptor beta chains share one sample of origin, sequenced in a study of T cell responses to AZD1222 COVID-19 vaccine. The method was immunoSEQ multiplex PCR; TCRdb's version includes in-frame clones alone and lacks a portion of them. The sample has roughly 130,000 clones; 88% are singletons. The sample was peripheral blood, taken on day 0 of MenACWY control vaccination. These receptors were collected from an adult in good health.

V and J are TRBV5-4 and TRBJ2-7; D call uncertain. V dropped 4 bases and J dropped 2 bases, with 13 bases sitting between them. This CDR3 contains 14 residues. Germline-derived CDR1 and CDR2 are SGHNT and YYREEE (reference sequence). The CDR3 here is CASSTASGTYEQYF. Here the CDR3 DNA reads TGTGCCAGCAGCACCGCCTCAGGAACCTACGAGCAGTACTTC.

The chain carries TRBV25-1 and TRBJ1-2, with D maybe TRBD1 (5 bases). The length of the CDR3 is 14 residues. In germline, CDR1 is MGHDK, CDR2 SYGVNS. V lost 6 bases and J lost 8, with 19 bases in between. The CDR3 loop is CASRQQGVSGGYTF. CDR3 nucleotides: TGTGCCAGCAGGCAGCAGGGAGTCTCCGGGGGCTACACCTTC.

This clone appeared a single time. The chain carries TRBV7-6 and TRBJ2-7, with TRBD2 matching 11 bases. CDR1 and CDR2 (germline): SGHVS, FNYEAQ. The CDR3 totals 15 residues. The J segment lost 0 bases and the V segment lost 4 bases, leaving 2 bases of the junction unmatched. The CDR3 is CASSSTSGSSYEQYF. DNA for the CDR3: TGTGCCAGCAGCTCCACTAGCGGGAGCTCCTACGAGCAGTACTTC.

This chain links TRBV7-9 with TRBJ2-7, with TRBD1 matching over 9 bases. J lost 6 bases, V lost 1 base, and 13 bases had no gene match. The CDR3 contains 17 residues. The germline V gene has CDR1 SEHNR and CDR2 FQNEAQ (reference sequence). The DNA for the CDR3 is TGTGCCAGCAGCTTAGTAGGCGGGACAGGGAAGATTTTCGAGCAGTACTTC. This gives the protein CASSLVGGTGKIFEQYF.

V usage is TRBV24-1 and J usage is TRBJ2-3; D uncertain. The CDR3 is 15 amino acids. Germline CDR1 is KGHDR and CDR2 is SFDVKD. The ends were cut back, 2 bases at V and 4 bases at J, with 12 bases in the middle. CDR3 sequence: CATSDSGGVADTQYF. The CDR3 DNA reads TGTGCCACCAGTGATTCCGGTGGCGTGGCAGATACGCAGTATTTT.

This chain links TRBV24-1 with TRBJ2-1, with D possibly TRBD2 on 5 matching bases. This CDR3 has 16 amino acids. Per the germline V gene, CDR1 is KGHDR and CDR2 is SFDVKD. The ends were cut back, 4 bases at V and 3 bases at J, with 15 bases in the middle. In nucleotides, the CDR3 is TGTGCCACCAGTGAAGTCTCGGCTAGCAGCTACAATGAGCAGTTCTTC. Amino acid sequence: CATSEVSASSYNEQFF.

The chain carries TRBV5-1 and TRBJ2-4; the match to TRBD1 covers 8 bases. The CDR3 sequence is 16 residues long. V dropped 4 bases and J dropped 6; count of bases not matched to a gene: 12. Germline CDR1 SGHRS, CDR2 YFSETQ. The DNA of the CDR3 is TGCGCCAGCAGCCCTACCCCCCGACAGGGGAGAAACATTCAGTACTTC. Amino acid sequence: CASSPTPRQGRNIQYF.

The chain couples TRBV28 to TRBJ2-7, with 9 bases that match TRBD1. Trimming removed 6 bases from V and 3 bases from J; junction bases left unmatched: 6. The CDR3 loop spans 14 amino acids. The germline CDR1 and CDR2 sequences are MDHEN and SYDVKM. CDR3 in DNA: TGTGCCAGCAGGTTGGGGACAGGGAACTACGAGCAGTACTTC. Its translation: CASRLGTGNYEQYF. The full variable domain, its missing parts supplied by reference TRBV28 and TRBJ2-7, is DVKVTQSSRYLVKRTGEKVFLECVQDMDHENMFWYRQDPGLGLRLIYFSYDVKMKEKGDIPEGYSVSREKKERFSLILESASTNQTSMYLCASRLGTGNYEQYFGPGTRLTVT.

This chain uses TRBV5-4 with TRBJ2-4, with no clear D. V dropped 1 base and J dropped 0 bases, with 11 bases sitting between them. The CDR3 is 16 amino acids. Germline V gives CDR1 SGHNT, CDR2 YYREEE (reference sequence). The CDR3 reads CASSLTRKLAKNIQYF. Written as DNA, the CDR3 is TGTGCCAGCAGCTTGACTCGGAAACTAGCCAAAAACATTCAGTACTTC.

The J gene is TRBJ2-7, the V gene TRBV18, with D possibly TRBD1 on 6 matching bases. Between the trimmed V and J ends, which lost 4 bases and 9 bases, there was a span of 22 bases. Germline V gives CDR1 KGHSH, CDR2 LQKENI. The CDR3 sequence is 15 residues long. The CDR3 region is CASSQTGTSYVGQYF. CDR3 nucleotides: TGTGCCAGCTCACAAACCGGGACAAGCTACGTAGGGCAGTACTTC.

The CDR3 is CSVVPRPDESGANVLTF. CDR3 DNA sequence: TGCAGCGTTGTACCCCGCCCGGATGAGTCTGGGGCCAACGTCCTGACTTTC. V is TRBV29-1 and J is TRBJ2-6, with D unclear. The V gene lost 4 bases and the J gene lost 1 base, with 17 bases spanning the gap. Per the germline V gene, CDR1 is SQVTM and CDR2 is ANQGSEA. The CDR3 is 17 residues long.

The chain employs TRBV20-1 and TRBJ2-3; D may correspond to TRBD1 or TRBD2 (5 bases each). The V gene lost 6 bases and the J gene lost 0 bases, with 13 bases spanning the gap. Germline CDR1 DFQATT, CDR2 SNEGSKA (reference sequence). The CDR3 runs 14 residues. CDR3 sequence: CSASRGPSTDTQYF. The DNA for the CDR3 is TGCAGTGCAAGTCGGGGCCCTAGCACAGATACGCAGTATTTT.

This chain connects TRBV6-5 to TRBJ1-2; the D is unclear. The CDR3 totals 15 residues. V was shortened by 6 bases and J by 0 bases, with 14 bases between the two germline ends. Germline CDR1 and CDR2: MNHEY and SVGAGI. The CDR3 loop reads CASRGSDPPNYGYTF. DNA of the CDR3: TGTGCCAGCAGGGGCAGCGACCCCCCTAACTATGGCTACACCTTC.

V gene TRBV6-5 combines with J gene TRBJ2-1; 10 bases are a match to TRBD2. Germline CDR1 reads MNHEY; CDR2 reads SVGAGI. There are 13 residues in the CDR3. The trim removed 8 bases at V and 9 bases at J, leaving 7 bases unmatched. CDR3 in amino acids: CASGLAGVGEQFF. The CDR3 nucleotides read TGTGCCAGCGGGCTAGCGGGAGTTGGTGAGCAGTTCTTC.

The V call is TRBV5-1, the J call TRBJ2-1; a possible D gene is TRBD2 (5 bases). Trimming left V 1 base short and J 3 bases short, with 17 bases between. The CDR3 extends over 17 amino acids. CDR1 and CDR2 from the germline V gene are SGHRS and YFSETQ. The CDR3 DNA reads as TGCGCCAGCAGCTTGAAAGCTCGGACTCAAGACTACAATGAGCAGTTCTTC. Its protein is CASSLKARTQDYNEQFF.

The CDR3 nucleotides are TGTGCCAGCAGCCCAGAGGTGCAGGCCATAGGCGGCTATGGCTACACCTTC. This translates into CASSPEVQAIGGYGYTF. The chain carries TRBV7-6 and TRBJ1-2; D is ambiguous. The CDR3 runs 17 residues. The germline V and J ends were trimmed by 5 bases and 4 bases, with 23 bases remaining between them. The V gene's germline CDR1 is SGHVS and CDR2 FNYEAQ.

This clone was seen once. The chain joins TRBV19 to TRBJ1-2; D remains unclear. Trimming cost V 7 bases and J 2 bases, with 17 bases left between them. Germline V gene sequence: CDR1 LNHDA, CDR2 SQIVND (reference sequence). The CDR3 consists of 15 residues. CDR3 DNA sequence: TGTGCCAGTACCCTAAGGTCCCGTGGGAACTATGGCTACACCTTC. This encodes CASTLRSRGNYGYTF.

The chain carries TRBV6-5 and TRBJ2-1, with 10 bases that match TRBD2. V shed 5 bases and J 9 bases; nucleotides not matched to a gene: 7. CDR1 MNHEY and CDR2 SVGAGI come from the germline V gene. This CDR3 spans 14 amino acids. The CDR3 coding sequence is TGTGCCAGCAGTCCACTAGCGGGATCCGGTGAGCAGTTCTTC. Translating it yields CASSPLAGSGEQFF.

The CDR3 coding sequence is TGTGCCAGCAGCTGGGGTGCAGGGATCTCTGGAAACACCATATATTTT. Its translation: CASSWGAGISGNTIYF. The V gene is TRBV7-3, the J gene TRBJ1-3; TRBD1 is a possible D gene (5 bases). The germline V gene encodes CDR1 SGHTA and CDR2 FQGTGA. The CDR3 consists of 16 residues. The V gene lost 4 bases and the J gene lost 0 bases, with 13 bases spanning the gap.

This chain uses TRBV19 with TRBJ1-4; 8 bases are a match to TRBD1. Per the germline V gene, CDR1 is LNHDA and CDR2 is SQIVND (reference sequence). The J segment lost 7 bases and the V segment lost 7 bases, leaving 8 bases of the junction unmatched. This CDR3 has 14 residues. CDR3 sequence: CASTRTGISEKLFF. The CDR3 bases are TGTGCCAGTACCAGGACAGGGATAAGTGAAAAACTGTTTTTT.

The chain couples TRBV24-1 to TRBJ1-1; no reliable D call. The CDR3 is 16 residues long. The V gene lost 1 base and the J gene lost 5 bases, with 16 bases spanning the gap. The germline CDR1 and CDR2 sequences are KGHDR and SFDVKD. The CDR3 bases are TGTGCCACCAGTGATTTTGAGCGGAGGGTAAGGACTGAAGCTTTCTTT. Its translation: CATSDFERRVRTEAFF.